The subject of this entry is one T cell receptor beta chain. This clone's antigen is unknown. Nothing much larger sits one base from this clone, and base qualities are not available. Ends trimmed: V by 2 bases, J by 0 bases; bases unmatched to a gene: 7. From a lookup of the germline V gene, CDR1 and CDR2 are LGHNA and YNFKEQ. The CDR3, from cysteine to phenylalanine, totals 19 residues. CDR3 DNA only is kept here, 57 bases in frame from base 1. TRB sequencing was run on genomic DNA with either the immunoSEQ assay at survey resolution or the hsTCRB kit. In the authors' own workflow: Initial read processing used immunoSEQ software, and repertoire analyses used the LymphoSeq R package. Clonality was computed as 1 minus normalized Shannon entropy; Gini coefficient was also calculated for each TRB dataset. Phenotypes of unsorted samples were inferred by mapping TRB sequences from sorted subsets of the recipient or donor onto the same recipient's unsorted samples. TCRdb provides this immuneACCESS table in a form limited to in-frame rearrangements. Some clones are lacking; in checked studies, under half of them reflect an unresolved V gene, and why the rest are absent is not known. V, J and clone size are taken as reported in that table, and D and trimming were inferred from the DNA itself. Across this sample there are 15,000 to 20,000 clones, with about 77% seen only once. The ten largest account for roughly 29% of the sample.

This sample is drawn from a study of T cells after posttransplantation cyclophosphamide (TCRdb year 2016). Notes on the research overall: The study tracked T cell repertoire reconstitution by TRB sequencing after myeloablative bone marrow transplantation using posttransplantation cyclophosphamide as GVHD prophylaxis. Samples from around 40 PTCy-treated patients and 15 to 20 related bone marrow donors of those patients were subjected to antigen receptor sequencing. TRB sequencing was performed on blood from all 35 or so PTCy patients with 1-year posttransplant specimens. In 3 patients, TRB sequencing was also performed on up to roughly 3 more blood samples taken 2 to 5.2 years after transplant, and in several patients, pretransplant blood was also TRB-sequenced. Because TRA and TRB clonality correlated tightly in 8 to 10 samples, the subsequent TCR analyses were limited to TRB only. Public TRB sequences were queried against a database of over 3,500 sequences associated with responses to pathogens, tumor antigens, self-antigens and alloantigens. On the study overall, not on this receptor specifically: The TRB repertoires of T cells infiltrating skin or GI tract showed only limited overlap with the TRB repertoires of T cells in blood. Across approximately 41 patients, TRB clonality was highly associated with recipient CMV seropositivity and CMV reactivation, and PTCy diversity was similar to diversity in CNI/methotrexate controls. At 1-2 months, donor-recipient similarity was low but rose over the first year, and the later blood repertoires were often dominated by donor CD8+ memory clones.

The treatment or condition label for this specimen denotes: high-dose cyclophosphamide on days +3 and +4 as single-agent GVHD prophylaxis. PTCy patients received busulfan and fludarabine conditioning, a related or unrelated marrow graft, and cyclophosphamide on days +3 and +4. PTCy-treated patients came from a prospective multi-institutional clinical trial. Peripheral blood and bone marrow mononuclear cells were isolated by Ficoll-Hypaque density centrifugation and were cryopreserved. CD4+ and CD8+ T cells, including naive and memory subsets, were sorted by FACS on a FACSAria II. The source of this sequence is a female patient aged 40-50 years who received an allogeneic stem cell transplant from a related donor, was CMV-positive, and had no GVHD. Post transplant, some T cells may arise from the graft donor. The rearranged segments are TRBV4-2 and TRBJ2-3; the central 14 bases match TRBD2. Sequenced here: CD8+ T cells sorted from PBMCs, sampled 1,800 to 2,000 days after a stem cell transplant with posttransplant cyclophosphamide. The nucleotides read TGTGCCAGCAGCCAACATGGGACTAGCGGGGGCACCAGCACAGATACGCAGTATTTT. This codes for CASSQHGTSGGTSTDTQYF.